The 16 T cell receptor beta chains given below trace back to one sample, sequenced in a study of blood T cell repertoires in COVID-19. The data were produced by immunoSEQ multiplex PCR, yet TCRdb's version contains in-frame clones alone and is incomplete. Here the sample spans around 150,000 clones, roughly 77% being singletons. The sample consisted of peripheral blood. The receptor source for this set is a human donor in a cohort sampled during active COVID-19.

The gene calls are TRBV27 and TRBJ2-1; TRBD2 matches 7 bases. Germline-derived CDR1 and CDR2 are MNHEY and SMNVEV (reference sequence). Trimming removed 7 bases from V and 1 base from J; junction bases left unmatched: 10. The length of the CDR3 is 16 residues. The CDR3 loop reads CASKTRAAGSYNEQFF. The CDR3, as DNA: TGTGCCAGCAAAACGAGAGCAGCGGGATCCTACAATGAGCAGTTCTTC.

This chain connects TRBV30 to TRBJ2-2; TRBD1 matches at 10 bases. Germline values: CDR1 GTSNPN, CDR2 SVGIG (reference sequence). The V segment lost 3 bases and the J segment 7 bases; nucleotides outside the gene matches: 8. The CDR3 has 15 amino acids. CDR3 sequence: CAWSGRQGAHGELFF. CDR3 DNA sequence: TGTGCCTGGAGCGGACGACAGGGGGCGCACGGGGAGCTGTTTTTT.

This clone was detected once. The V and J genes are TRBV18 and TRBJ2-1; the D gene is possibly TRBD1 (7 bases). Germline CDR1 KGHSH, CDR2 LQKENI. Trimming took 1 base from V and 0 from J, leaving 22 bases between them. This CDR3 is built from 20 residues. The CDR3 DNA is TGTGCCAGCTCACCACGGCAGGGGGGCTCCGGGACGAGCTCCTACAATGAGCAGTTCTTC. Its protein product is CASSPRQGGSGTSSYNEQFF.

The V gene is TRBV6-2 or TRBV6-3, the J gene TRBJ2-1, with 7 bases matching TRBD1. The junction had 8 bases not matched to a gene; V was cut back by 5 bases and J by 4 bases. The germline gives CDR1 MNHEY, CDR2 SVGEGT. This CDR3 is built from 15 residues. The CDR3 DNA sequence: TGTGCCAGCAGTCACCCCCGACAGGGATACAATGAGCAGTTCTTC. The encoded protein is CASSHPRQGYNEQFF.

The chain employs TRBV23-1 and TRBJ2-7, with 9 nucleotides matching TRBD1. TRBV23-1 is marked as an open reading frame, function uncertain. The CDR3 runs to 18 residues. J lost 3 bases, V lost 0 bases, and 12 bases had no gene match. CDR3 DNA: TGCGCCAGCAGTCAATCGGTACCCCGGACAGGGGTAAACTACGAGCAGTACTTC. This translates into CASSQSVPRTGVNYEQYF.

This sequence joins TRBV27 and TRBJ2-7; unclear D gene. The germline V gene has CDR1 MNHEY and CDR2 SMNVEV (reference sequence). The CDR3 covers 14 residues. Between the trimmed V and J ends, which lost 1 base and 4 bases, there was a span of 11 bases. The CDR3 DNA follows: TGTGCCAGCAGTTTATGGGCCAGCAGTTACGAGCAGTACTTC. Translating gives CASSLWASSYEQYF.

V is TRBV2 and J is TRBJ2-7, with D possibly matching TRBD2 (6 bases). Deletions cut 6 bases from V and 1 base from J, with 22 bases between. Germline V gene sequence: CDR1 SNHLY, CDR2 FYNNEI. This CDR3 spans 17 amino acids. The CDR3 DNA follows: TGTGCCAGCAGAAACCGCCGGGACTCAAATCATTCCTACGAGCAGTACTTC. Protein product: CASRNRRDSNHSYEQYF.

The CDR3 DNA sequence: TGTGCCACCAGCAGACAAAAGTCGACAGGGACCTATGGCTACACCTTC. Its translation: CATSRQKSTGTYGYTF. This chain uses TRBV15 with TRBJ1-2; 7 nucleotides agree with TRBD1. Germline CDR1 reads LNHNV; CDR2 reads YYDKDF (reference sequence). The CDR3 consists of 16 residues. Losses at the gene ends were 2 bases for V and 4 bases for J; bases not matched to a gene: 10.

The chain has TRBV5-3 and TRBJ2-1; the match to TRBD2 covers 10 bases. TRBV5-3 is sorted into the ORF group, with uncertain function. The length of the CDR3 is 16 residues. Germline trimming cut 4 bases from V and 7 bases from J; bases unmatched to any gene: 11. The CDR3 region has the DNA TGTGCCAGAAGCCCGACCCCTAGCGGGAGTCTTAATGAGCAGTTCTTC. Translating it yields CARSPTPSGSLNEQFF.

The J gene is TRBJ2-2, the V gene TRBV3-1 (or the pseudogene TRBV3-2); no clear D gene. Trimming left V 5 bases short and J 1 base short, with 5 bases between. This CDR3 is built from 13 residues. CDR1 is LGHDT and CDR2 is YNNKEL in the germline V gene (reference sequence). The CDR3 region has the DNA TGTGCCAGCAGCAGAGGGAACACCGGGGAGCTGTTTTTT. It is translated as CASSRGNTGELFF.

This clone was found a few times. Other DNA variants within this sample encode the same CDR3. The CDR3: CASSLDRGYEQYF. Here the CDR3 DNA reads TGTGCCAGCAGTTTAGACCGGGGTTACGAGCAGTACTTC. The chain is built from TRBV27 and TRBJ2-7; D is possibly TRBD2 (5 bases). The ends were cut back, 2 bases at V and 4 bases at J, with 9 bases in the middle. Germline CDR1 reads MNHEY; CDR2 reads SMNVEV (reference sequence). There are 13 residues in the CDR3.

The V gene is TRBV10-3, the J gene TRBJ1-2, with 7 bases fitting TRBD1. Germline V gene data show CDR1 as ENHRY and CDR2 as SYGVKD. The CDR3 extends over 15 amino acids. After removal of 4 bases from V and 4 bases from J, the junction contained 9 bases not matched to a gene. In DNA form, the CDR3 reads TGTGCCATCAGTGCTCTCGAGGGGGCTGGCTATGGCTACACCTTC. Its translation: CAISALEGAGYGYTF.

In regard to this clone: Within the sample, other DNA sequences also encode this same CDR3. This chain connects TRBV5-1 to TRBJ2-7; TRBD2 matches at 7 bases. The V and J ends lost 0 bases and 4 bases, in that order; junction bases with no gene match: 10. Germline V CDR1 and CDR2: SGHRS, YFSETQ. There are 16 residues in the CDR3. The CDR3 coding sequence is TGCGCCAGCAGCTTGGATTTGCGGGGGAGAAAGTACGAGCAGTACTTC. Amino acid sequence: CASSLDLRGRKYEQYF.

The rearrangement links TRBV7-2 to TRBJ2-1; TRBD2 matches at 11 bases. Per the germline V gene, CDR1 is SGHTA and CDR2 is FQGNSA. V trimming: 7 bases; J trimming: 9 bases; junction bases outside the gene matches: 11. This CDR3 has 15 amino acids. CDR3 in DNA: TGTGCCAGCATCCCAACTAGCGGGGGAACCATTGAGCAGTTCTTC. This codes for CASIPTSGGTIEQFF.

V usage is TRBV11-2 and J usage is TRBJ2-7; 11 bases fit TRBD1. Looked up from germline, CDR1 is SGHAT and CDR2 is FQNNGV. Unmatched junction bases numbered 6, after V lost 10 bases and J lost 4 bases. The CDR3 loop spans 13 amino acids. CDR3 region: CATRDRGEYEQYF. The CDR3, as DNA: TGTGCCACCAGGGACAGGGGGGAATACGAGCAGTACTTC.

A note on this clone: An end of the junction does not agree with germline; a read error may underlie this. This chain connects TRBV30 to TRBJ2-7; 15 bases map to TRBD2. CDR3 length: 16 residues. The V gene's germline CDR1 is GTSNPN and CDR2 SVGIG (reference sequence). The CDR3 sequence: CAWSVHPGLAGGPHSF. CDR3 nucleotides: TGTGCCTGGAGTGTACACCCCGGACTAGCGGGAGGGCCCCACTCGTTC.